This T cell receptor beta chain appears in the sequencing data of a study of shared clonotypes between healthy human individuals. Background on the study: In total, the donors were a couple of women and a few men aged 18 to 49.

About this clone itself: Its antigen is unidentified.

The CDR3 consists of 15 residues. Germline CDR1 reads MNHEY; CDR2 reads SMNVEV (reference sequence). Trimming removed 3 bases at V and 0 bases at J, with 8 bases between. The authors ran the assay at deep level. The repertoire was sequenced with immunoSEQ multiplex PCR; TCRdb's copy has only in-frame clones and lacks some. This sample carries around 2.1 million clones, approximately 95% of them seen once, and the ten largest clones take over 0.1%. The donor population consisted of healthy HIV-negative adults with no recent acute infections or vaccinations. Whole-study findings and limits: Generation probability values for non-shared clonotypes were lower than those for clonotypes shared by all four donors.

V and J are TRBV27 and TRBJ2-2, with D unresolved. The sequenced sample consisted of naive CD4+ T cells sorted from blood. The subset here: CD45RA+ positively selected. The sequence came from a man younger than 35 in good health. In DNA, the CDR3 is TGTGCCAGCAGTTTTAGGTCCGCGAACACCGGGGAGCTGTTTTTT. Amino acids: CASSFRSANTGELFF.